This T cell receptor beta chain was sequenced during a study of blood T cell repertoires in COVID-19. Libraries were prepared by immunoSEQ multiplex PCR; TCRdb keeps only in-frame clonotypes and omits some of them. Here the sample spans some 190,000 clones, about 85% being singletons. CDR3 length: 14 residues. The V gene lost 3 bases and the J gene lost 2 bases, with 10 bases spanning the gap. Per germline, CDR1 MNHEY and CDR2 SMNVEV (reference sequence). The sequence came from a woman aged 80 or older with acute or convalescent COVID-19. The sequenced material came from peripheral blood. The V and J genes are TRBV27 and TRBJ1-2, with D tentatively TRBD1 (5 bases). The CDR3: CASSFWAGNYGYTF. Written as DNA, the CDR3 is TGTGCCAGCAGTTTCTGGGCAGGGAACTATGGCTACACCTTC.